The rows below give T cell receptor beta chains drawn from one sample of a study of Ad26.COV2.S vaccination and SARS-CoV-2 variants. Produced via immunoSEQ multiplex PCR; TCRdb's table is partial and in-frame only. The sample has roughly 380,000 clones, over 75% seen once. Sequenced material: peripheral blood, taken in a trial of Ad26.COV2.S vaccine versus placebo. The receptor set was obtained from a person aged 18 to 65 who received the Ad26.COV2.S COVID-19 vaccine or a placebo. Both conserved end residues are part of each CDR3.

v_gene: TRBV3-1/TRBV3-2
j_gene: TRBJ2-2
CDR3aa: CASSPRGDTGELFF

v_gene: TRBV28
j_gene: TRBJ1-5
CDR3aa: CASSLGPGMSNQPQHF

v_gene: TRBV10-1
j_gene: TRBJ2-7
CDR3aa: CASSPGKTYEQYF

v_gene: TRBV12-3/TRBV12-4
j_gene: TRBJ1-5
CDR3aa: CASRSGHQPQHF

v_gene: TRBV6-5
j_gene: TRBJ2-1
CDR3aa: CASQPGGGVREQFF

v_gene: TRBV3-1/TRBV3-2
j_gene: TRBJ1-3
CDR3aa: CASSQDDGLSRDRDTSGNTIYF

v_gene: TRBV19
j_gene: TRBJ2-7
CDR3aa: CASSEWGTYEQYF

v_gene: TRBV5-4
j_gene: TRBJ2-4
CDR3aa: CASSSPGTTNIQYF

v_gene: TRBV11-2
j_gene: TRBJ2-1
CDR3aa: CASSPTGRGGINEQFF

v_gene: TRBV6-2/TRBV6-3
j_gene: TRBJ2-1
CDR3aa: CASSYPGQSGDEQFF

v_gene: TRBV15
j_gene: TRBJ2-5
CDR3aa: CATRQGGFSQETQYF

v_gene: TRBV19
j_gene: TRBJ2-7
CDR3aa: CASGTVYEQYF

v_gene: TRBV7-2
j_gene: TRBJ1-2
CDR3aa: CASSQRAGGDYGYTF

v_gene: TRBV7-2
j_gene: TRBJ2-1
CDR3aa: CASSLRWGNYNEQFF